The 28 T cell receptor beta chains below all came from one sample that was sequenced in a study of patients and donors after allogeneic stem cell transplantation. Each CDR3 protein gets one entry after TCRdb re-called the RT-PCR reads with MiXCR. Of about a million distinct CDR3 sequences listed, about a sixth are singletons. Material: blood, either unsorted or a sorted T cell fraction (not recorded which). The receptors come from a human donor who was either an allogeneic HSCT recipient or a stem cell or donor lymphocyte infusion donor (not recorded which). It is not recorded whose cells these are; they may come from a transplant donor.

This clonotype turned up a few times. The chain recombines TRBV12-3 or TRBV12-4 with TRBJ1-2; D is perhaps TRBD1 (5 bases). This CDR3 has 15 residues. V dropped 2 bases and J dropped 8 bases, with 18 bases sitting between them. In DNA, the CDR3 is TGTGCCAGCAGTTTATTAGGGCGGGGGGATTCCGGCTACACCTTC. Amino acids: CASSLLGRGDSGYTF.

This clonotype was seen a single time. The gene calls are TRBV27 and TRBJ1-1; D is ambiguous. V lost 8 bases, J lost 0 bases, and 10 bases lay in between. The CDR3 sequence is 13 residues long. CDR1 is MNHEY, CDR2 SMNVEV, per germline (reference sequence). CDR3 residues: CASRNSMNTEAFF. In nucleotides, the CDR3 is TGTGCCAGCCGGAACTCTATGAACACTGAAGCTTTCTTT.

The chain links TRBV6-1 to TRBJ2-1; 8 bases are shared with TRBD2. Unmatched junction bases numbered 18, after V lost 7 bases and J lost 7 bases. Germline loops: CDR1 MNHNS, CDR2 SASEGT. The CDR3 has 17 amino acids. CDR3 protein: CASTRGGLPRVENEQFF. CDR3 nucleotide sequence: TGTGCCAGCACACGCGGGGGGCTACCTAGAGTAGAGAATGAGCAGTTCTTC.

The gene calls are TRBV18 and TRBJ1-6, with D unclear. The germline V gene has CDR1 KGHSH and CDR2 LQKENI. This CDR3 region has 15 residues. Trimming shortened V by 5 bases and J by 1 base, and 9 bases separated the two germline ends. The CDR3 sequence is CASSSKGSYNSPLHF. The CDR3, as DNA: TGTGCCAGCTCAAGTAAAGGATCCTATAATTCACCCCTCCACTTT.

The rearrangement links TRBV5-1 to TRBJ1-2; 7 positions match TRBD1. Germline-derived CDR1 and CDR2 are SGHRS and YFSETQ. The V segment lost 4 bases and the J segment 4 bases; nucleotides outside the gene matches: 7. This CDR3 spans 14 amino acids. This CDR3 is CASSSRQGAYGYTF. In DNA form, the CDR3 reads TGCGCCAGCAGCAGTAGACAGGGAGCCTATGGCTACACCTTC.

A few counts support this clonotype. This chain connects TRBV14 to TRBJ2-3; D remains unclear. Germline assignment: CDR1 SGHDN and CDR2 FVKESK. Trimming removed 4 bases at V and 2 bases at J, with 10 bases between. CDR3 length equals 14 residues. This CDR3 reads CASSLDIFTDTQYF. The CDR3 DNA reads TGTGCCAGCAGCCTCGACATTTTCACAGATACGCAGTATTTT.

This clonotype was detected only a few times. The chain links TRBV5-1 to TRBJ1-6; no clear D. V dropped 0 bases and J dropped 7 bases, with 5 bases sitting between them. Germline lookup yields CDR1 SGHRS and CDR2 YFSETQ. The CDR3 is 13 residues long. CDR3 sequence: CASSLVYNSPLHF. CDR3 nucleotide sequence: TGCGCCAGCAGCTTGGTTTACAATTCACCCCTCCACTTT. Using reference TRBV5-1 and TRBJ1-6 for the parts outside the CDR3, the full variable domain is KAGVTQTPRYLIKTRGQQVTLSCSPISGHRSVSWYQQTPGQGLQFLFEYFSETQRNKGNFPGRFSGRQFSNSRSEMNVSTLELGDSALYLCASSLVYNSPLHFGNGTRLTVT.

This rearrangement joins TRBV28 to TRBJ2-3; TRBD1 is a possible D gene (5 bases). Germline V CDR1 and CDR2: MDHEN, SYDVKM. The CDR3 runs 14 residues. The V and J ends lost 1 base and 6 bases respectively, with 11 bases between them. CDR3 DNA sequence: TGTGCCAGCAGTTTATCAGGGAAATTGGATACGCAGTATTTT. Translating gives CASSLSGKLDTQYF.

Notes on this clonotype: One junction end disagrees with the germline gene, perhaps due to a read error. J is TRBJ2-1 and V is TRBV7-7; TRBD2 is a possible D gene (6 bases). CDR1 and CDR2 from the germline V gene are SSHAT and FNYEAQ (reference sequence). The CDR3 is 16 residues long. This chain's CDR3 is CASSPTGPLGGNEQFF. CDR3 coding DNA: TGTGCTAGCAGCCCTACTGGGCCCCTGGGGGGTAATGAGCAGTTCTTC. The full variable domain, with the rest looked up from reference TRBV7-7 and TRBJ2-1, is GAGVSQSPRYKVTKRGQDVTLRCDPISSHATLYWYQQALGQGPEFLTYFNYEAQPDKSGLPSDRFSAERPEGSISTLTIQRTEQRDSAMYRCASSPTGPLGGNEQFFGPGTRLTVL.

This clonotype was observed a few times. This rearrangement joins TRBV20-1 to TRBJ2-7; a weak D match, TRBD2 (6 bases). The germline V gene encodes CDR1 DFQATT and CDR2 SNEGSKA (reference sequence). The CDR3 runs to 16 residues. Trimming stripped 5 bases from V and 3 bases from J, with 23 bases between. CDR3: CSAGPGAGRGFYEQYF. The CDR3 DNA is TGCAGTGCTGGCCCCGGGGCGGGACGGGGGTTCTACGAGCAGTACTTC.

The chain links TRBV20-1 to TRBJ2-1, with D maybe TRBD1 (6 bases). Germline CDR1 reads DFQATT; CDR2 reads SNEGSKA (reference sequence). V lost 6 bases and J lost 3, with 15 bases in between. The CDR3 contains 14 residues. CDR3 DNA sequence: TGCAGTGCCTACGTTCGGGACAACTACAATGAGCAGTTCTTC. Protein: CSAYVRDNYNEQFF.

The chain uses TRBV7-9 and TRBJ2-3, with D maybe TRBD1 (5 bases). The CDR3 has 16 residues. With 2 bases removed from V and 2 bases from J, the gap between germline ends came to 14 bases. Germline CDR1 and CDR2: SEHNR and FQNEAQ (reference sequence). The DNA for the CDR3 is TGTGCCAGCAGCTTAAGACGACAGAACCCCACAGATACGCAGTATTTT. It yields the protein CASSLRRQNPTDTQYF.

There are a few counts of this clonotype. This sequence joins TRBV7-9 and TRBJ2-5, with D maybe TRBD1 (5 bases). From germline, CDR1 is SEHNR and CDR2 FQNEAQ (reference sequence). This CDR3 has 15 amino acids. The V end was cut by 5 bases, the J end by 0 bases, with 13 bases between. For the CDR3, the DNA is TGTGCCAGCAGCAGAACTACAGGTTACCAAGAGACCCAGTACTTC. As protein: CASSRTTGYQETQYF. Full variable domain (missing parts from reference TRBV7-9 and TRBJ2-5): DTGVSQNPRHKITKRGQNVTFRCDPISEHNRLYWYRQTLGQGPEFLTYFQNEAQLEKSRLLSDRFSAERPKGSFSTLEIQRTEQGDSAMYLCASSRTTGYQETQYFGPGTRLLVL.

The table lists this clonotype with a few counts. V and J are TRBV20-1 and TRBJ2-7, with D maybe TRBD2 (5 bases). V lost 3 bases, J lost 4 bases, and 10 bases lay in between. This CDR3 is 12 amino acids long. Germline V lookup: CDR1 DFQATT, CDR2 SNEGSKA (reference sequence). CDR3 bases: TGCAGTGCTAGGGGAGACAAGTACGAGCAGTACTTC. Amino acid sequence: CSARGDKYEQYF.

This clonotype was seen repeatedly, ten times or more. The chain combines TRBV5-1 with TRBJ2-3, with 7 nucleotides matching TRBD2. Germline CDR1 and CDR2: SGHRS and YFSETQ. This CDR3 is built from 14 residues. J was trimmed by 4 bases and V by 0 bases; bases with no gene match: 2. This CDR3 is CASSLALAADTQYF. The CDR3 DNA is TGCGCCAGCAGCTTGGCCCTAGCGGCAGATACGCAGTATTTT.

The chain is built from TRBV28 and TRBJ2-1; 10 nucleotides match TRBD1. This CDR3 has 16 residues. Germline CDR1 MDHEN, CDR2 SYDVKM. Germline trimming cut 11 bases from V and 7 bases from J; bases unmatched to any gene: 17. This CDR3 reads CAARPGDRGFRNEQFF. In DNA form, the CDR3 reads TGTGCCGCAAGACCCGGGGACAGGGGTTTTAGGAATGAGCAGTTCTTC. The full variable domain, its missing parts supplied by reference TRBV28 and TRBJ2-1, is DVKVTQSSRYLVKRTGEKVFLECVQDMDHENMFWYRQDPGLGLRLIYFSYDVKMKEKGDIPEGYSVSREKKERFSLILESASTNQTSMYLCAARPGDRGFRNEQFFGPGTRLTVL.

The V and J genes are TRBV7-2 and TRBJ2-1; TRBD2 agrees at 15 bases. Trimming took 1 base from V and 9 from J; bases not matched to a gene: 7. The CDR3 sequence is 17 residues long. CDR1 SGHTA and CDR2 FQGNSA come from the germline V gene. The CDR3 sequence is CASSLGRTSGGAIEQFF. In DNA form, the CDR3 reads TGTGCCAGCAGCTTAGGACGGACTAGCGGGGGGGCGATTGAGCAGTTCTTC.

This clonotype appeared many times. The chain recombines TRBV12-3 or TRBV12-4 with TRBJ2-5, with unresolved D. The CDR3 covers 11 residues. V shed 6 bases and J shed 5 bases, with 7 bases lying between them. CDR3 in amino acids: CASSPGETQYF. The CDR3 DNA sequence: TGTGCCAGCAGCCCCGGGGAGACCCAGTACTTC.

This clonotype was seen once. This sequence joins TRBV20-1 and TRBJ1-2, with 7 bases that match TRBD1. CDR1 is DFQATT, CDR2 SNEGSKA, per germline (reference sequence). The CDR3 contains 14 residues. The CDR3 nucleotides read TGCAGGGGGAGGGGACCAGTGCAGGGGGATGGCTACACCTTC. Protein: CRGRGPVQGDGYTF.

This clonotype occurred many times. The rearrangement joins TRBV12-5 to TRBJ2-1, with 10 positions matching TRBD2. The CDR3 is 13 amino acids. Germline V gene sequence: CDR1 LGHNT, CDR2 FRNRAP. V dropped 5 bases and J dropped 7; count of bases not matched to a gene: 2. Here the CDR3 reads CASGGLADNEQFF. DNA of the CDR3: TGTGCTAGTGGTGGACTAGCGGATAATGAGCAGTTCTTC. Filled out from reference TRBV12-5 and TRBJ2-1, the complete variable domain reads DARVTQTPRHKVTEMGQEVTMRCQPILGHNTVFWYRQTMMQGLELLAYFRNRAPLDDSGMPKDRFSAEMPDATLATLKIQPSEPRDSAVYFCASGGLADNEQFFGPGTRLTVL.

This clonotype was seen many times. The chain links TRBV29-1 to TRBJ1-1, with unresolved D. The CDR3 covers 13 residues. The germline gives CDR1 SQVTM, CDR2 ANQGSEA. V was cut by 4 bases and J by 3 bases, with 12 bases left in between. CDR3 amino acids: CSVVLSSDTEAFF. The DNA for the CDR3 is TGCAGCGTTGTGTTGTCGTCGGACACTGAAGCTTTCTTT. Full variable domain (missing parts from reference TRBV29-1 and TRBJ1-1): SAVISQKPSRDICQRGTSLTIQCQVDSQVTMMFWYRQQPGQSLTLIATANQGSEATYESGFVIDKFPISRPNLTFSTLTVSNMSPEDSSIYLCSVVLSSDTEAFFGQGTRLTVV.

This clonotype occurred many times. The chain is built from TRBV5-6 and TRBJ1-5; the D is unclear. Deletions cut 1 base from V and 3 bases from J, with 8 bases between. Germline-derived CDR1 and CDR2 are SGHDT and YYEEEE. The CDR3 length is 14 residues. The CDR3 is CASSLLRANQPQHF. DNA of the CDR3: TGTGCCAGCAGCTTGTTAAGGGCCAATCAGCCCCAGCATTTT.

V usage is TRBV27 and J usage is TRBJ2-5; 8 positions agree with TRBD1. This CDR3 has 13 amino acids. J gave up 6 bases and V 5 bases, and 5 bases lay outside the gene matches. In germline, CDR1 is MNHEY, CDR2 SMNVEV (reference sequence). The chain's CDR3 is CASSVDRAKTQYF. CDR3 sequence (DNA): TGTGCCAGCAGTGTGGACAGGGCGAAGACCCAGTACTTC.

This clonotype was picked up a small number of times. The chain uses TRBV4-2 and TRBJ2-1, with D perhaps matching TRBD1 (6 bases). The length of the CDR3 is 19 residues. V was clipped by 6 bases and J by 0 bases, with 24 bases between them. Germline CDR1 reads LGHNA; CDR2 reads YNFKEQ. CDR3 in DNA: TGTGCCAGCAGAGGGGGACGTAGCGTTTCTGTTAGCTCCTACAATGAGCAGTTCTTC. It codes for CASRGGRSVSVSSYNEQFF.

This clonotype was detected ten times or more. V usage is TRBV5-1 and J usage is TRBJ1-1; 7 nucleotides align to TRBD1. Germline assignment: CDR1 SGHRS and CDR2 YFSETQ. V lost 2 bases, J lost 3 bases, and 4 bases stayed unmatched. The CDR3 runs to 14 residues. The CDR3 loop reads CASSLTGDYTEAFF. In DNA form, the CDR3 reads TGCGCCAGCAGCTTAACAGGGGATTACACTGAAGCTTTCTTT.

There are a few counts of this clonotype. The chain uses TRBV5-6 and TRBJ1-2, with TRBD1 matching 8 bases. The CDR3 spans 16 residues. The J segment lost 5 bases and the V segment lost 0 bases, leaving 9 bases of the junction unmatched. Germline V gene lookup returns CDR1 SGHDT and CDR2 YYEEEE. CDR3 nucleotide sequence: TGTGCCAGCAGCTTGGCCTGGGAACAGGGGGTGTATGGCTACACCTTC. This encodes CASSLAWEQGVYGYTF.

This clonotype was counted ten times or more. V gene TRBV28 combines with J gene TRBJ1-2; D uncertain. Germline lookup yields CDR1 MDHEN and CDR2 SYDVKM. Trimming took 7 bases from V and 6 from J, leaving 21 bases between them. This CDR3 is built from 15 residues. CDR3 in DNA: TGTGCCAGCATGATTGGAGCGGCGGGATCCGATGGCTACACCTTC. This sequence encodes CASMIGAAGSDGYTF.

About this clonotype: A junction end diverges from the germline sequence, so it may reflect a read error. The V and J genes are TRBV12-3 or TRBV12-4 and TRBJ2-5, with 9 nucleotides matching TRBD1. The CDR3 is 14 residues long. The CDR3 coding sequence is TGTGCCAGCAGTCCCACCGGGACAGGGAAGACCCAGCACTTC. As protein: CASSPTGTGKTQHF.